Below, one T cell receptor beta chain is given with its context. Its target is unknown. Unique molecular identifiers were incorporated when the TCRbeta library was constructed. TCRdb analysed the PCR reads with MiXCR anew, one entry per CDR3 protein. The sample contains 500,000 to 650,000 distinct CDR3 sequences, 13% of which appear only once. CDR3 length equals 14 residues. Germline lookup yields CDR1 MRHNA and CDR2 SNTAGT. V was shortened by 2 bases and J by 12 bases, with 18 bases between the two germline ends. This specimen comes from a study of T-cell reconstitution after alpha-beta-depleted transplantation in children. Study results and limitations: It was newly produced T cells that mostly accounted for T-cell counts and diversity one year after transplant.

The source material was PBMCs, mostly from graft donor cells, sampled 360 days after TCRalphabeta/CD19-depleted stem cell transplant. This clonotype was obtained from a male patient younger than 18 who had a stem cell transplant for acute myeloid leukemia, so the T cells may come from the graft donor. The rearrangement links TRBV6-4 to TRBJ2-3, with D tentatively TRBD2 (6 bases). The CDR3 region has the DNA TGTGCCAGCAGTGACGGGGAGGCTAGCCCTAACCAGTATTTT. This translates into CASSDGEASPNQYF.